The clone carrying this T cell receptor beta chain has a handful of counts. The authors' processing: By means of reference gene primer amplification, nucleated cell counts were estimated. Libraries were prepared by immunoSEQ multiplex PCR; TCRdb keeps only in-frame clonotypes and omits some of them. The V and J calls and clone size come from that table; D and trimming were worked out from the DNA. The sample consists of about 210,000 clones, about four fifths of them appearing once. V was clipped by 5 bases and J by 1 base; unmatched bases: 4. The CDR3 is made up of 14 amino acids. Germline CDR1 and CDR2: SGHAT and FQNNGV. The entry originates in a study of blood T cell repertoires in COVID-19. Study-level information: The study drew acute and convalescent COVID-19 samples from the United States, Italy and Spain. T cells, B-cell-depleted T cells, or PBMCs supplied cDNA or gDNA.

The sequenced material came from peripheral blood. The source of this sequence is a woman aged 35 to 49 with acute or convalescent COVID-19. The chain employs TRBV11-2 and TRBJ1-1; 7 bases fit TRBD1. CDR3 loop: CASSRTGPNTEAFF. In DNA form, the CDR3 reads TGTGCCAGCAGCCGGACAGGCCCGAACACTGAAGCTTTCTTT.